This T cell receptor (beta chain) was identified during a study of shared clonotypes between healthy human individuals. V was trimmed by 3 bases and J by 6 bases, leaving 24 bases between them. Germline CDR1 is SGHRS and CDR2 is YFSETQ. This CDR3 comprises 17 residues. Sequenced by immunoSEQ multiplex PCR; TCRdb stores in-frame clones only, minus some. The repertoire holds about 2,500,000 clones, with 90% to 95% as singletons. In its sample, this clone was seen once. The V gene is TRBV5-1, the J gene TRBJ1-1; no reliable D call. This receptor was taken from a man aged 18 to 29 in good health. Sequencing input: naive CD4+ T cells sorted from blood. Subset denoted: CD45RA+ positively selected. CDR3 residues: CASSSTDKGLVGPEAFF. In DNA form, the CDR3 reads TGCGCCAGCAGCTCGACCGATAAGGGTCTTGTGGGTCCTGAAGCTTTCTTT.